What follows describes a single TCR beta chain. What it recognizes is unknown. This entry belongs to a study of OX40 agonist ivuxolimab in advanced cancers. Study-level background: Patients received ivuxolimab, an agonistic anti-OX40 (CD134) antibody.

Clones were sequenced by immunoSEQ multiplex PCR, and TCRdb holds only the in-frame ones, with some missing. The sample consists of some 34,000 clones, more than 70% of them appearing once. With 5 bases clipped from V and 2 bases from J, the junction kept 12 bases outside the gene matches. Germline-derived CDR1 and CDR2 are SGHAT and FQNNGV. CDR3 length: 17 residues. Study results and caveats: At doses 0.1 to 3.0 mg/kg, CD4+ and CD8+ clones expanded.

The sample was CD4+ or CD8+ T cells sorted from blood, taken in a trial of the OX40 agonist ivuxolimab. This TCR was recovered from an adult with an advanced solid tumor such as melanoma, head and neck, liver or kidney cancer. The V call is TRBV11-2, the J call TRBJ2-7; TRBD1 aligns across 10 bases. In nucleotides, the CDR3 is TGTGCCAGCAGCCAAGGACAGGGGGGTTTGCAAACCTACGAGCAGTACTTC. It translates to CASSQGQGGLQTYEQYF.